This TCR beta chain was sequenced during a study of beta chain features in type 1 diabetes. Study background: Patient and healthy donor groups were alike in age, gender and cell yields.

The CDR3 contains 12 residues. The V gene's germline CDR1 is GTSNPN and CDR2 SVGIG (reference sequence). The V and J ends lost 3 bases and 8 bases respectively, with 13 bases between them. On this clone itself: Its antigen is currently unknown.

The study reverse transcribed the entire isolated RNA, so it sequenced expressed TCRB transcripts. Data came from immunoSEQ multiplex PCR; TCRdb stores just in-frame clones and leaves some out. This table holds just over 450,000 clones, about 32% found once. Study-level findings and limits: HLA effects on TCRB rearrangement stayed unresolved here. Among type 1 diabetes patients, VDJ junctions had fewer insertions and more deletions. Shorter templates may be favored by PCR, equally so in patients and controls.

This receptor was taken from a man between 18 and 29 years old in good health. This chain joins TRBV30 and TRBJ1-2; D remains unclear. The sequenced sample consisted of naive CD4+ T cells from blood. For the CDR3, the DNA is TGTGCCTGGAGCCCACTGGCCAAGGGCTACACCTTC. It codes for CAWSPLAKGYTF.